One and the same sample provided the 9 T cell receptor beta chains below, sequenced in a study of CD8 T cells in ankylosing spondylitis. Study observations and caveats: Seemingly characteristic of ankylosing spondylitis blood was a TCR beta motif consisting of about 8 highly homologous variants.

Via MiXCR, TCRdb re-called the 5' RACE reads, giving one row per CDR3 protein. The top ten hold 13% to 15% of the sample, which has a few hundred thousand distinct CDR3 sequences, around 8% seen once. Their target antigens are unknown. Sequences were obtained from blood, either unsorted or a sorted T cell fraction (not recorded which). The origin of the receptors is a male donor with ankylosing spondylitis.

This clonotype came up a few times. The chain combines TRBV28 with TRBJ1-5; D is unclear. The CDR3 totals 12 residues. V was pared by 6 bases and J by 1 base, with 4 bases between. Germline CDR1 MDHEN, CDR2 SYDVKM. The chain's CDR3 is CASRSSNQPQHF. The CDR3 DNA is TGTGCCAGCAGAAGCAGCAATCAGCCCCAGCATTTT.

This chain joins TRBV15 and TRBJ2-6; D is perhaps TRBD1 (6 bases). The CDR3 contains 15 residues. Germline V gives CDR1 LNHNV, CDR2 YYDKDF (reference sequence). Trimming stripped 3 bases from V and 4 bases from J, with 10 bases between. CDR3 nucleotides: TGTGCCACCAGCAGGACAGGCCGAGGGGCCAACGTCCTGACTTTC. Amino acid sequence: CATSRTGRGANVLTF.

V is TRBV20-1 and J is TRBJ1-4; D gene uncertain. This CDR3 comprises 11 residues. In germline, CDR1 is DFQATT, CDR2 SNEGSKA (reference sequence). CDR3 sequence (DNA): TGCAGGGCGGGCGGCAATGAAAAACTGTTTTTT. It is translated as CRAGGNEKLFF.

The genes are TRBV12-3 or TRBV12-4 and TRBJ2-2, with 8 bases fitting TRBD2. J gave up 6 bases and V 2 bases, and 8 bases lay outside the gene matches. The CDR3 is 16 residues long. CDR3 bases: TGTGCCAGCAGTTTACTCGGGGGGGTTTATGCCGGGGAGCTGTTTTTT. Its protein is CASSLLGGVYAGELFF.

The chain recombines TRBV24-1 with TRBJ2-1; D unclear. V was clipped by 5 bases and J by 4 bases, with 17 bases between them. Germline V gene lookup returns CDR1 KGHDR and CDR2 SFDVKD. This CDR3 has 16 amino acids. The CDR3 DNA reads as TGTGCCACCAGTGGATCCTCGAGGAGCTCGTACAATGAGCAGTTCTTC. As protein: CATSGSSRSSYNEQFF.

The V call is TRBV5-6, the J call TRBJ2-3, with TRBD2 identical over 8 bases. The V gene's germline CDR1 is SGHDT and CDR2 YYEEEE. V gave up 0 bases and J gave up 6 bases; unmatched junction bases: 12. The CDR3 runs to 17 residues. The CDR3 DNA sequence: TGTGCCAGCAGCTTGGGAACCGGGAGGGCCGGAGTCGATACGCAGTATTTT. The encoded protein is CASSLGTGRAGVDTQYF.

This rearrangement joins TRBV7-9 to TRBJ2-3; D is unclear. Trimming took off 7 bases at V and 5 bases at J, with 4 bases between the two ends. CDR3 length: 10 residues. The germline V gene has CDR1 SEHNR and CDR2 FQNEAQ (reference sequence). DNA for the CDR3: TGTGCCAGCATGAGAGATACGCAGTATTTT. Its translation is CASMRDTQYF.

This clonotype showed up just a few times. The chain has TRBV5-1 and TRBJ2-1, with D perhaps TRBD2 (5 bases). The CDR3 is 15 amino acids. Germline lookup yields CDR1 SGHRS and CDR2 YFSETQ. Trimming took 0 bases from V and 4 from J, leaving 11 bases between them. Written as DNA, the CDR3 is TGCGCCAGCAGCTTGGGAGGGCTTGTATACAATGAGCAGTTCTTC. Encoded protein: CASSLGGLVYNEQFF.

This clonotype was recorded at least ten times. The chain carries TRBV5-4 and TRBJ2-3, with unresolved D. V was clipped by 4 bases and J by 2 bases, with 14 bases between them. The CDR3 runs to 15 residues. Germline loops: CDR1 SGHNT, CDR2 YYREEE (reference sequence). The CDR3 DNA reads as TGTGCCAGCAGCCCGCGGCCCGAATCCACAGATACGCAGTATTTT. Protein product: CASSPRPESTDTQYF.